This TCR beta chain was obtained from a study of T cell repertoires in cytomegalovirus infection. Study-wide context: Public TCR beta signatures indicated both CMV infection and matching HLA type.

The study's findings and limits: Summed frequency of shared TCR beta families picked out CMV carriers who also had the relevant HLA.

CDR3 size: 16 residues. J lost 4 bases, V lost 2 bases, and 7 bases had no gene match. The germline gives CDR1 SGHRS, CDR2 YFSETQ. TCRdb recomputed calls from the reads with MiXCR, one row per CDR3 protein. The sample includes around 570,000 distinct CDR3 sequences, approximately 40% of them seen just once. As concerns this clonotype: Its antigen remains unknown.

The source is a human donor in good health (CMV status not recorded). Some clones in this sample may be carry-over from other donors' samples. This rearrangement joins TRBV5-1 to TRBJ2-1; 9 bases agree with TRBD2. Specimen: cultured PBMCs, collected from culture after CMV antigen stimulation. Here the CDR3 DNA reads TGCGCCAGCAGCTTCTTCCCAGCGGGGGGATACAATGAGCAGTTCTTC. Protein product: CASSFFPAGGYNEQFF.